This T cell receptor (beta chain) was sequenced in a study of beta chain features in type 1 diabetes (dated by TCRdb to the late 2010s). Background for the entire study: No differences in mean age, gender distribution, total cell number or subset yield were found between patients and healthy donors. Naive and central memory subsets were obtained from all 30 or so donors, but regulatory and stem cell-like memory subsets were isolated from only 8 patients and about eight healthy donors. A total of around 110,000,000 sorted cells were examined across all samples, and a strong correlation was observed between cell number per subset and RNA yield. The study compared the TCRB repertoires of sorted circulating CD4+ T cell subsets in recently diagnosed type 1 diabetes patients with those in matched healthy donors.

This clone came up a few times. Its antigen target is currently unknown. Nothing much larger sits one base from this clone, and base qualities are not available. All of the isolated RNA was reverse transcribed with the High Capacity cDNA Reverse Transcription Kit, so expressed TCRB transcripts were sequenced. Deep immunoSEQ sequencing was applied to naive, central memory and regulatory T cell samples, giving an average of around 3.4 million total reads per sample. Sorted cells were lysed in RLT buffer, and RNA was extracted using DNase-treated RNeasy Micro or Mini kits according to cell number. To prevent cross-contamination, each cell subset was processed individually, whereas patient and healthy donor samples were processed jointly. The immunoSEQ multiplex PCR was used to amplify TCRB sequences from cDNA, yielding 87-bp fragments that span the CDR3 region. Amplicons were sequenced on the Illumina HiSeq platform. The authors' pipeline ran thus. Synthetic template baselines were used to correct PCR bias computationally, reads within Hamming distance 2 were collapsed together, and singletons that could not be merged were discarded. By aligning reads against IMGT, V, D and J genes, CDR3 length, and insertions or deletions at six rearrangement sites were assigned. Within each subset, clonotype counts were normalized to sorted cell number, after which true diversity and Gini coefficients were computed with the tcR R package. The overlap coefficient, calculated on TCRB nucleotide sequences, was used to quantify repertoire sharing. Out-of-frame TCRB sequences from naive cells were analyzed to stand in for the pre-selection repertoire. In its TCRdb copy, this immuneACCESS table keeps in-frame sequences only and misses some clones. Where compared with another copy, unresolved V genes explain less than half of these, and the others have no known cause. V and J calls and clone size follow that table, whereas D and trimming were derived from the DNA. The sample yields just over 450,000 clones; approximately 28% were counted once. Jointly, the top ten make up about 0.065% of the sample.

Each donor gave one peripheral blood draw, approximately 110 mL on average, collected into heparinised tubes. A BD FACSAria II and a panel including CD45RO, CCR7, CD25, CD127, CD95 and CD27 were used to sort naive, central memory, regulatory and stem cell-like memory CD4+ T cells. A purity above 95% was achieved for all sorted populations. PBMCs were isolated immediately by Lymphoprep density gradient centrifugation and stained directly without culture. Samples were stained and sorted in pairs, with one healthy donor and one patient per experiment, so that batch effects were minimized. The germline V gene provides CDR1 MNHNS and CDR2 SASEGT. The CDR3, from cysteine to phenylalanine, totals 13 residues. The entry retains the CDR3 DNA only, 39 bases that are in frame from base 1. V lost 10 bases and J lost 3 bases, and the count of bases not matched to a germline gene is 5. What the authors observed across the whole study: Because cDNA was sequenced instead of genomic DNA, highly expressing activated cells could be over-represented, though the groups showed no difference in activation or CD3 levels. PCR may preferentially amplify shorter templates, but because patient and control samples were amplified and corrected together, any resulting skew would affect both groups equally. In all four CD4+ subsets, TCRB CDR3 length was moderately but significantly shorter in type 1 diabetes patients. Because the HLA sub-analyses included only small numbers of individuals, any influence of HLA type on TCRB rearrangement was left unresolved. Naive, central memory and regulatory TCRB repertoires appeared more similar among patients than among healthy donors. At VDJ recombination sites, type 1 diabetes patients had fewer insertions and more deleted nucleotides, which implies abnormalities in thymic rearrangement.

The sequence came from a man younger than 35 in good health. Specimen: naive CD4+ T cells from blood. The label giving this sample's cell subset or site can be read as: true naive CD4+ T cells. Recombination joined TRBV6-1 with TRBJ2-3, with 9 middle bases fitting TRBD1. The sequenced DNA is TGTGCCACTGCGGGACAGGGAACAGATACGCAGTATTTT. Its amino acids are CATAGQGTDTQYF.